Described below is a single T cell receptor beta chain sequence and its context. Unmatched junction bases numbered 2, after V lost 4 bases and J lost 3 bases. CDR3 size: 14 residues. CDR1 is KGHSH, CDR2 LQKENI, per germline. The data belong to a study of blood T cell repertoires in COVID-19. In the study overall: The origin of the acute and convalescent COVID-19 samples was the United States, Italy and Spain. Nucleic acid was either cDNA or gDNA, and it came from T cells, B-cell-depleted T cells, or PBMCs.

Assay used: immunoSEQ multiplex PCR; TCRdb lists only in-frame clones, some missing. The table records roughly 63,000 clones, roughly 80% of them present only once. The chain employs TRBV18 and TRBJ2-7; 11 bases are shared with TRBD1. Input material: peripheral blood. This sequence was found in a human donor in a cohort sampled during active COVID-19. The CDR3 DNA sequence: TGTGCCAGCTCACAAGGGACAGGGGGCTACGAGCAGTACTTC. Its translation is CASSQGTGGYEQYF.